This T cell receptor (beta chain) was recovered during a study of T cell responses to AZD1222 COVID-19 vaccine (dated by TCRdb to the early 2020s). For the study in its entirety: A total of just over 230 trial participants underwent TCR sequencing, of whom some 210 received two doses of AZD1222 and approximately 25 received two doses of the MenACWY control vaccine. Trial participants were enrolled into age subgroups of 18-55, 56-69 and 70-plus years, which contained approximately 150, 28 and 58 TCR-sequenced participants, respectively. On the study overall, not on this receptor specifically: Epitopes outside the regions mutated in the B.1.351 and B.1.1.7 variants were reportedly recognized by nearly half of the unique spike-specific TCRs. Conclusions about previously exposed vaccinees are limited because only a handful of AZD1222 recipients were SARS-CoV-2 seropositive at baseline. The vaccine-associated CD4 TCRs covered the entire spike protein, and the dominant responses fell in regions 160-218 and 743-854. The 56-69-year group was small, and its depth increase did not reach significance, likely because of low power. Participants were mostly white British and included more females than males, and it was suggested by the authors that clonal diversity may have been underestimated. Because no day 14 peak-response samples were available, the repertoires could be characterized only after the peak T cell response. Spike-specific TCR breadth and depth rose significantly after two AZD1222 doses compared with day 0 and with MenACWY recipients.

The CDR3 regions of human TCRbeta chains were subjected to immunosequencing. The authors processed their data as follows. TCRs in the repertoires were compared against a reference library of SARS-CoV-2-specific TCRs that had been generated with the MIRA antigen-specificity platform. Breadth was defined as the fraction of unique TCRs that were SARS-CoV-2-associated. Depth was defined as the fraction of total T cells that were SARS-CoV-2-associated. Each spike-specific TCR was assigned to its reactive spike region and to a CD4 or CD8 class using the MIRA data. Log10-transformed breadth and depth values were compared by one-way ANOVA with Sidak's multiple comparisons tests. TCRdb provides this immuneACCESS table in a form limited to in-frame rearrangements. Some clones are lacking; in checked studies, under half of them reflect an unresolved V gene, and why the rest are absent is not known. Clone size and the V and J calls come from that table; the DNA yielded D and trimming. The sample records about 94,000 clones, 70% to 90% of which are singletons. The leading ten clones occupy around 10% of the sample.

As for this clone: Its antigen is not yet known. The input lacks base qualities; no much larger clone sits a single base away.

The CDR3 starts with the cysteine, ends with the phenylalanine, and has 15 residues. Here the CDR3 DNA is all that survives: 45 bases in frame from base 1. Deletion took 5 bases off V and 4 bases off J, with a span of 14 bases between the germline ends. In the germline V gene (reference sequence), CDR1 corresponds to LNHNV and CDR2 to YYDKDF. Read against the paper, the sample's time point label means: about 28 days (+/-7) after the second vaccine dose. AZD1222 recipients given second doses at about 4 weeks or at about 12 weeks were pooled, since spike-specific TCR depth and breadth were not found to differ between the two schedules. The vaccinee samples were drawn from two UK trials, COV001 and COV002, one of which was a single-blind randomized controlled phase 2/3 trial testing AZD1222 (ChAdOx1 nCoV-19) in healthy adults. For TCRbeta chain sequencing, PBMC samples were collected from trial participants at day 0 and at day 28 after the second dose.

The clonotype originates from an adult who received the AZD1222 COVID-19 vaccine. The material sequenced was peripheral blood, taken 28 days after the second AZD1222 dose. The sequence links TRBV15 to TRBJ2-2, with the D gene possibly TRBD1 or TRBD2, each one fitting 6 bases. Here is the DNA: TGTGCCACCAGCGGCAGCCGGGGGCCCACCGGGGAGCTGTTTTTT. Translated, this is CATSGSRGPTGELFF.